This T cell receptor beta chain emerged from a study of T cells in Graves' hyperthyroidism and ophthalmopathy. The germline V and J ends were trimmed by 0 bases and 0 bases, with 9 bases remaining between them. The germline V gene encodes CDR1 SGDLS and CDR2 YYNGEE. This CDR3 region has 15 residues. Amplification of TCR beta CDR3 regions used RNA as the template. When the TCR CDR3 underwent first-round RT-PCR, the HTBI primer set was used. TCRdb fed the multiplex PCR reads into MiXCR, producing one record per CDR3 protein. There are hundreds of thousands of distinct CDR3 sequences in the sample; 35% occur only once, and roughly 30% lies in the top ten. This clonotype was recorded once. A much more abundant neighbour one base away suggests this may be a read error.

The chain joins TRBV9 to TRBJ1-2; no reliable D call. Specimen: blood. The sequence came from a woman in her forties with Graves' hyperthyroidism. This CDR3 reads CASSVEPGANYGYTF. As DNA, the CDR3 is TGTGCCAGCAGCGTAGAACCGGGAGCTAACTATGGCTACACCTTC.